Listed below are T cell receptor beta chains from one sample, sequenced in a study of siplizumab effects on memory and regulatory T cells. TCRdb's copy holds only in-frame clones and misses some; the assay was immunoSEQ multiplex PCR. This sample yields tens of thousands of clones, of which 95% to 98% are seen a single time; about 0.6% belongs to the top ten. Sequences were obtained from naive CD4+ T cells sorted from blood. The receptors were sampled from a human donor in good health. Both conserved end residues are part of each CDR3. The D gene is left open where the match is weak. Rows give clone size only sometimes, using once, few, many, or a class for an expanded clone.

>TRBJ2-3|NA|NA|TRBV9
TGTGCCAGCAGCGTATCACAGACAGTCAACACAGATACGCAGTATTTT
CASSVSQTVNTDTQYF
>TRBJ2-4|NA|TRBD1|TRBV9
TGTGCCAGCAGCGTAGAAACCGGGACAGGGGCCTTGTCCAAAAACATTCAGTACTTC
CASSVETGTGALSKNIQYF
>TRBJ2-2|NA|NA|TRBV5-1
TGCGCCAGCAGCTTGGTAACGGGATTGGGCACCGGGGAGCTGTTTTTT
CASSLVTGLGTGELFF
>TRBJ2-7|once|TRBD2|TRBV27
TGTGCCAGCAGGAGACTAGCGGGAGGACCCTTTTACGAGCAGTACTTC
CASRRLAGGPFYEQYF
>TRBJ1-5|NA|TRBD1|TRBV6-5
TGTGCCAGCTCCCCTCGACAGGGTCAGCCCCAGCATTTT
CASSPRQGQPQHF
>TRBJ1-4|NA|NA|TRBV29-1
TGCAGCGTTAGAGGTCTTAATGAAAAACTGTTTTTT
CSVRGLNEKLFF
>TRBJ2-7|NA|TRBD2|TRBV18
TGTGCCAGCCGGCCAGGACTAGCTTACGAGCAGTACTTC
CASRPGLAYEQYF
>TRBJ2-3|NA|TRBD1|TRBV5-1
TGCGCCAGCAGCCTGGCCCGGGACAGGCCGCAGTATTTT
CASSLARDRPQYF
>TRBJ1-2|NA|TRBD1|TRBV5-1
TGCGCCAGCAGCTTGGTTTCGCCGACAGGGGCAGAGTATGGCTACACCTTC
CASSLVSPTGAEYGYTF
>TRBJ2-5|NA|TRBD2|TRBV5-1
TGCGCCAGCAACCGGGGACTAGCGGAAGAGACCCAGTACTTC
CASNRGLAEETQYF
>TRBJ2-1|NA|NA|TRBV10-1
TGCGCCAGCAGTGAGTCCGGGGGACCCTACAATGAGCAGTTCTTC
CASSESGGPYNEQFF
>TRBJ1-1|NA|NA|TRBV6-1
TGTGCCAGCAGTGGGCCTGTGGGGGGGCAGGGGTCTGAAGCTTTCTTT
CASSGPVGGQGSEAFF
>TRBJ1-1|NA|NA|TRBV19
TGTGCCAGTAAAAAGGCAAACACTGAAGCTTTCTTT
CASKKANTEAFF
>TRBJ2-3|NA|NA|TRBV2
TGTGCCAGCAGTGAATCAAGAGGGACTAGCACAGATACGCAGTATTTT
CASSESRGTSTDTQYF
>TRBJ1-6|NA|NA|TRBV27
TGTGCCAGCAGTTTACCCAGGAGGAGCTCCTATAATTCACCCCTCCACTTT
CASSLPRRSSYNSPLHF
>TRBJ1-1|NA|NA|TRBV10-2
TGCGCCAGCGTGGTAACCGGGTTGGCTGAAGCTTTCTTT
CASVVTGLAEAFF
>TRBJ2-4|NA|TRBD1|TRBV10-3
TGTGCCATCAGTGAGGAGCCCGGGACAGGGTACATTCAGTACTTC
CAISEEPGTGYIQYF
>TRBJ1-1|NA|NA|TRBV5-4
TGTGCCAGCAGCCCCCCAGGGCCCTACACTGAAGCTTTCTTT
CASSPPGPYTEAFF
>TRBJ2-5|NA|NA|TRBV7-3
TGTGCCAGCAGCTTAAGCGGGGTCCCAGAAGAGACCCAGTACTTC
CASSLSGVPEETQYF
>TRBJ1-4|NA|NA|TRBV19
TGTGCCAGTAGTCCTTCGACCTTAAGTAATGAAAAACTGTTTTTT
CASSPSTLSNEKLFF
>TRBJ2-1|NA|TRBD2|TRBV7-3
TGTGCCAGCAGCCCCAATGGGGCTAGCGGGAGGGCCTGGGAGCAGTTCTTC
CASSPNGASGRAWEQFF
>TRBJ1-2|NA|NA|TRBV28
TGTGCCAGCAGTTTACAGGACCTAGGTGGCTACACCTTC
CASSLQDLGGYTF